This T cell receptor (beta chain) derives from a study of shared clonotypes between healthy human individuals. Donors were healthy HIV-negative adults without recent acute infections or vaccinations. Researchers divided each subset's genomic DNA evenly across several immunoSEQ plates. Using immunoSEQ multiplex PCR, the repertoire was profiled, and TCRdb retains in-frame clones only, with some absent. The table records over a million clones, around 98% of them present only once. The CDR3 extends over 16 amino acids. Looked up from germline, CDR1 is SGHDN and CDR2 is FVKESK. Unmatched junction bases numbered 6, after V lost 4 bases and J lost 1 base.

This chain joins TRBV14 and TRBJ2-3; 9 positions agree with TRBD2. The source of this sequence is a man aged 30-40 years in good health. The sequencing sample was made of naive CD4+ T cells sorted from blood. As to subset: CD45RA+ positively selected. The CDR3 reads CASSRIASGGTDTQYF. CDR3 nucleotides: TGTGCCAGCAGCCGGATCGCTAGCGGGGGCACAGATACGCAGTATTTT. Filled out from reference TRBV14 and TRBJ2-3, the complete variable domain reads EAGVTQFPSHSVIEKGQTVTLRCDPISGHDNLYWYRRVMGKEIKFLLHFVKESKQDESGMPNNRFLAERTGGTYSTLKVQPAELEDSGVYFCASSRIASGGTDTQYFGPGTRLTVL.